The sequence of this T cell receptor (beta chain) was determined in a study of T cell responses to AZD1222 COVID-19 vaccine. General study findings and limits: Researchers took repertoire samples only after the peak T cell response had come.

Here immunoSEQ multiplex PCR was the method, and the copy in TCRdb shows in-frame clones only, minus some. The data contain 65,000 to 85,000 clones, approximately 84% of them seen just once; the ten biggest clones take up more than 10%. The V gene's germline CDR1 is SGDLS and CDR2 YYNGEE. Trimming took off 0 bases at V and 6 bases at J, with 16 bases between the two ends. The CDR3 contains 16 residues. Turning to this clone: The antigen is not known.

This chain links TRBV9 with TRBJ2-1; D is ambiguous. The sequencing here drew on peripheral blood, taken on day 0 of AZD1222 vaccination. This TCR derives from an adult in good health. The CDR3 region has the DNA TGTGCCAGCAGCGTAGAAGTCTGGTCAGCCCTCAATGAGCAGTTCTTC. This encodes CASSVEVWSALNEQFF.